This is a list of T cell receptor beta chains from one sample in a study of blood T cell repertoires in COVID-19. The method was immunoSEQ multiplex PCR; TCRdb's version includes in-frame clones alone and lacks a portion of them. The sample has about 200,000 clones; roughly 84% are singletons. The sequenced material came from peripheral blood. These receptors came from a man aged 35 to 55 with acute or convalescent COVID-19. The CDR3 runs from the conserved cysteine through the conserved F or W.

v_gene | CDR3aa
TRBV5-4 | CASSLVSGNYGYTF
TRBV5-1 | CASSRQEIGDTQYF
TRBV7-9 | CASSSEQGSNQPQHF
TRBV19 | CASSIEGTTVADTQYF
TRBV7-9 | CASSSDRLTKGSYEQYF
TRBV19 | CASSIGQGSYEQYF
TRBV4-3 | CASSQVPMNTEAFF
TRBV30 | CAWSRGPSGANVLTF
TRBV5-1 | CASSPLVWGMGETQYF
TRBV14 | CASSQSRASSPLHF
TRBV4-1 | CASSHSGGGQFF